The source of this T cell receptor beta chain is a study of breast tumors, draining lymph nodes, adjacent tissues. This clonotype was found many times. Its antigen remains unidentified. Germline trimming cut 0 bases from V and 0 bases from J; bases unmatched to any gene: 1. The CDR3 totals 15 residues. The V gene's germline CDR1 is SGHNT and CDR2 YYREEE (reference sequence). TCRdb called the multiplex PCR reads again in MiXCR, with one record for every CDR3 protein. This sample has around 120,000 distinct CDR3 sequences; just under 20% occur once, and the top ten carry approximately 3.5%. Study-wide points: Tumor T cell lymph node origin was a supported hypothesis, not proven. Luminal-like breast cancer showed significantly higher tumor–nontumor repertoire similarity than basal-like. Findings are consistent with lymph node origin and intratumoral expansion of most tumor T cells. Tumor repertoires ranked between lymph nodes and nontumor tissue in diversity, with V and J gene preferences.

The lymph nodes were axillary draining lymph nodes from breast cancer patients. The rearrangement uses TRBV5-4 and TRBJ2-3; 7 nucleotides align to TRBD2. The specimen sequenced was axillary lymph node tissue. The receptor comes from a female donor with breast cancer. Some clones in this sample may be carry-over from other donors' samples. The CDR3 region is CASSLGGGSTDTQYF. CDR3 DNA sequence: TGTGCCAGCAGCTTGGGCGGGGGTAGCACAGATACGCAGTATTTT.